This T cell receptor beta chain was found in a study of T cell responses to AZD1222 COVID-19 vaccine. Study-level findings and limits: Only a handful of AZD1222 recipients tested seropositive at baseline. Spike regions recognized by vaccine-associated CD4 TCRs spanned the protein, led by 160-218 and 743-854. Most donors were white British, females outnumbered males, and clonal diversity was possibly underestimated.

Note on this clone: Antigen unknown.

This table comes from immunoSEQ multiplex PCR, and its TCRdb copy is limited to in-frame clones, with some not included. The sample carries some 120,000 clones, roughly 90% recorded once. The input for sequencing was peripheral blood, taken on day 0 of AZD1222 vaccination. The source is an adult in good health.

CDR3 in DNA: TGCGCCAGCAGTGAGTCTAAACCCCCTTACAATGAGCAGTTCTTC. This encodes CASSESKPPYNEQFF. The chain recombines TRBV10-2 with TRBJ2-1; no reliable D call. Between the trimmed V and J ends, which lost 0 bases and 4 bases, there was a span of 10 bases. Germline V CDR1 and CDR2: WSHSY, SAAADI. CDR3 length equals 15 residues.